This TCR beta chain was sequenced for a study of blood T cell repertoires in COVID-19. On the study more broadly: Nucleic acid was either cDNA or gDNA, and it came from T cells, B-cell-depleted T cells, or PBMCs.

Trimming left V 1 base short and J 5 bases short, with 15 bases between. The CDR3 is 15 amino acids. The germline CDR1 and CDR2 sequences are LGHNA and YSLEER. The assay was immunoSEQ multiplex PCR, and TCRdb's table has in-frame clones only and misses some. This sample has 95,000 to 150,000 clones, with about four fifths found just once. The sequenced material came from peripheral blood. The TCR originated in a man aged 60 to 75 with active or convalescent COVID-19. V usage is TRBV4-3 and J usage is TRBJ2-7; D is uncertain. In nucleotides, the CDR3 is TGCGCCAGCAGCCAAGTCCCGACGGAGCCTAACGAGCAGTACTTC. Amino acids: CASSQVPTEPNEQYF.